Included here is one T cell receptor (beta chain) sequence, with context. Its target is not known. This entry comes from a study of cytomegalovirus exposure and HLA in healthy donors. Looking at the study overall: Unique TCR beta sequences numbering 117 million came from about 179 million T cells in an earlier analysis.

Study-wide results and caveats: Fewer N-insertions (relative to the roughly 630-donor mean) were reportedly seen in an Asian-associated ancestry cluster in a later analysis. Looking again later, the authors saw that most CMV-associated TCR beta chains seemed HLA-restricted. V- and J-gene trimming in TCR beta was tied to a missense DCLRE1C variant by an analysis performed later.

V shed 3 bases, J shed 6 bases, and the junction held 7 bases outside the gene matches. The CDR3 has 15 residues. Germline V gene lookup returns CDR1 LNHNV and CDR2 YYDKDF (reference sequence). The PCR contained 60 Vbeta and 13 Jbeta primers. Sequenced by immunoSEQ multiplex PCR; TCRdb stores in-frame clones only, minus some. The table lists about 100,000 clones, 85% to 90% of them singletons. Material: PBMCs. The rearrangement uses TRBV15 and TRBJ1-5; TRBD1 matches 8 bases. This sequence was found in a man younger than 40 in good health and CMV-seronegative. CDR3 sequence (DNA): TGTGCCACCAGCAGTTCCAGGGGGCACGGTCAGCCCCAGCATTTT. Translated, it gives CATSSSRGHGQPQHF.